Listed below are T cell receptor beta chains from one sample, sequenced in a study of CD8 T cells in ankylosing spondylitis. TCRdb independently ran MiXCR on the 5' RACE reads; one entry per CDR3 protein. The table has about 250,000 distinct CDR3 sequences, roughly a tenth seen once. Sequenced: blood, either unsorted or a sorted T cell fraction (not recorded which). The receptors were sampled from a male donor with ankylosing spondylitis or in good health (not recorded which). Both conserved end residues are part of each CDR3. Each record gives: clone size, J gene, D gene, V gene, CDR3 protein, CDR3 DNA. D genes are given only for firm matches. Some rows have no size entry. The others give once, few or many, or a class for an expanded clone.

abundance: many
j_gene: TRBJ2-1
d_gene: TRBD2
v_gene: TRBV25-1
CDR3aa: CASSGWGSGFHNEQFF
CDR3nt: TGTGCCAGCTCCGGTTGGGGTAGCGGGTTTCACAATGAGCAGTTCTTC

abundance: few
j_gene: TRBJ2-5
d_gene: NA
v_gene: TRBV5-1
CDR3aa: CASKAGQETQYF
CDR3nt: TGCGCCAGCAAAGCGGGCCAAGAGACCCAGTACTTC

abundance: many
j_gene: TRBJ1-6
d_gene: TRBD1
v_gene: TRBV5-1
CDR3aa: CASSLGDSFNSPLHF
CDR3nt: TGCGCCAGCAGCTTGGGGGACAGTTTTAATTCACCCCTCCACTTT

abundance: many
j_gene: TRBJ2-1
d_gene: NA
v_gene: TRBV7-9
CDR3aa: CASSLSGGGDEQFF
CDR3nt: TGTGCCAGCAGCTTGTCCGGGGGCGGCGATGAGCAGTTCTTC

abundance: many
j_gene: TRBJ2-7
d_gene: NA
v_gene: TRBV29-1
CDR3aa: CSVERAVGEQYF
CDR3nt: TGCAGCGTTGAAAGGGCAGTAGGCGAGCAGTACTTC

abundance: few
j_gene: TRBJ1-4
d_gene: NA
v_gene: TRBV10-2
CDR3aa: CASSGKLLAGANEKLFF
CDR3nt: TGCGCCAGCAGTGGAAAGCTCCTTGCAGGGGCGAATGAAAAACTGTTTTTT

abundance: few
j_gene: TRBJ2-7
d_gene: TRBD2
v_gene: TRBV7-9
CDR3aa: CASSSDRLAFYEQYF
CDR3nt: TGTGCCAGCAGCTCAGATAGACTAGCTTTCTACGAGCAGTACTTC

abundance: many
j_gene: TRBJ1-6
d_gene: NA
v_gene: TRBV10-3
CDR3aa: CAISAFDRTHNSPLHF
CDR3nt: TGTGCCATCAGTGCGTTCGACAGAACTCATAATTCACCCCTCCACTTT

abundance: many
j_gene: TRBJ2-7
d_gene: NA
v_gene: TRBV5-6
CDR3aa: CASSYNREQYF
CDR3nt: TGTGCCAGCAGCTATAACAGGGAGCAGTACTTC

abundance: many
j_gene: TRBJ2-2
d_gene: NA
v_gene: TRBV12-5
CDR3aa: CASEKAGSANTGELFF
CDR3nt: TGTGCTAGTGAGAAGGCGGGATCTGCGAACACCGGGGAGCTGTTTTTT

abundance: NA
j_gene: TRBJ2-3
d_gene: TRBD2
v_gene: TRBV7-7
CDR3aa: CLSSLVPLAGVGDTQYF
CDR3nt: TGTCTCAGCAGCTTAGTTCCCCTAGCGGGGGTGGGAGATACGCAGTATTTT

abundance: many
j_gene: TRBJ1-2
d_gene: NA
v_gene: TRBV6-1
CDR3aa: CASSLGRFYGYTF
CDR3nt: TGTGCCAGCAGTCTCGGACGGTTCTATGGCTACACCTTC

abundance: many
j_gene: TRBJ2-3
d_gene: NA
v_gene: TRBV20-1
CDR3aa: CSAWRSGSTDTQYF
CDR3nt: TGCAGTGCCTGGCGCAGCGGGAGCACAGATACGCAGTATTTT

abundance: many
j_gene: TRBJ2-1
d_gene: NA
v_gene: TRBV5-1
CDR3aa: CASSLEALSYNEQFF
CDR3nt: TGCGCCAGCAGCTTGGAGGCCCTCTCCTACAATGAGCAGTTCTTC

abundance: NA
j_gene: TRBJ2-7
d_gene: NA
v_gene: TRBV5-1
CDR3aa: CASSLAGQFSYEQYF
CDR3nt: TGCGCCAGCAGCTTGGCCGGGCAGTTCTCCTACGAGCAGTACTTC

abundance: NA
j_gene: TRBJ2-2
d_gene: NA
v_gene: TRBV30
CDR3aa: CAWRVGGANTGELFF
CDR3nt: TGTGCCTGGAGGGTGGGGGGCGCGAACACCGGGGAGCTGTTTTTT

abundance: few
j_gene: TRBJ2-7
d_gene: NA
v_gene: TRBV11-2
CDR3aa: CASSLLGGKDEQYF
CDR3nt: TGTGCCAGCAGCTTATTGGGGGGAAAGGACGAGCAGTACTTC

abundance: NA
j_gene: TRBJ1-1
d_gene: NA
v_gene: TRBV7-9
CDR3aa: CASSWDILNTEAFF
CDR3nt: TGTGCCAGCAGCTGGGACATTTTGAACACTGAAGCTTTCTTT

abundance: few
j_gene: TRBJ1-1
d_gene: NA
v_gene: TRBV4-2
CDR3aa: CASSPLPRTMNTEAFF
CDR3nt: TGTGCCAGCAGCCCTCTCCCCCGGACAATGAACACTGAAGCTTTCTTT

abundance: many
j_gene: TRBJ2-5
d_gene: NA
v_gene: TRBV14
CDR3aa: CASSQLPGLKETQYF
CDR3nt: TGTGCCAGCAGCCAACTTCCCGGCCTGAAAGAGACCCAGTACTTC

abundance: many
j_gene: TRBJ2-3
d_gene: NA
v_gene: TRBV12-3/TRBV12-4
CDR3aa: CASRPAADTDTQYF
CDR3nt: TGTGCCAGCAGGCCAGCAGCGGACACAGATACGCAGTATTTT

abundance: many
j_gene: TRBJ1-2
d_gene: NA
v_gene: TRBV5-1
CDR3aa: CASTAQADTNYGYTF
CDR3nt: TGCGCCAGCACCGCCCAAGCGGATACTAACTATGGCTACACCTTC

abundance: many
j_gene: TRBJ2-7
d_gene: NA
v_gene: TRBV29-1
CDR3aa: CSVAGGRGNEQYF
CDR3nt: TGCAGCGTTGCTGGGGGGCGGGGTAACGAGCAGTACTTC

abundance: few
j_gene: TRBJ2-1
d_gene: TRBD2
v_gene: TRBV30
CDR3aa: CAWSGIAGGSYNEQFF
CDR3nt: TGTGCCTGGAGTGGAATAGCGGGAGGAAGCTACAATGAGCAGTTCTTC

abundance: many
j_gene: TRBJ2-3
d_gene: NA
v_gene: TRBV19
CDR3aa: CASSRRQPDTQYF
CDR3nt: TGTGCCAGTAGTCGGAGGCAACCAGATACGCAGTATTTT

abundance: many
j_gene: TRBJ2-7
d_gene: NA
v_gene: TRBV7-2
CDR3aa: CASSLPSSYEQYF
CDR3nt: TGTGCCAGCAGCTTACCTAGCTCCTACGAGCAGTACTTC

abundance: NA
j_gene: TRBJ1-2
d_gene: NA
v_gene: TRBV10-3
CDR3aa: CAISPGLLAYGYTF
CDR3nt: TGTGCCATCAGTCCGGGACTCCTGGCCTATGGCTACACCTTC

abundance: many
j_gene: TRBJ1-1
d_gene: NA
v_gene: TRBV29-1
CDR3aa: CSVRAGMNTEAFF
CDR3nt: TGCAGCGTGAGGGCAGGAATGAACACTGAAGCTTTCTTT

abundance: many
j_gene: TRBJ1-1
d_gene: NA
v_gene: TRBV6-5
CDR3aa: CASSYVPGPTEAFF
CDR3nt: TGTGCCAGCAGTTACGTCCCGGGCCCCACTGAAGCTTTCTTT